One sample yielded the 10 T cell receptor beta chains listed below, sequenced in a study of control samples from healthy donors and cancer patients. TCRdb keeps only in-frame clones here, not all; method: immunoSEQ multiplex PCR. The table has about 3,000 clones, around 94% seen once. The specimen was PBMCs. The receptors derive from a man between 65 and 85 years old with lung cancer.

The rearrangement joins TRBV24-1 to TRBJ2-6, with D unresolved. CDR3 size: 14 residues. Trimming took 9 bases from V and 0 from J, leaving 8 bases between them. Germline V gene lookup returns CDR1 KGHDR and CDR2 SFDVKD. CDR3 residues: CATGRSSGANVLTF. CDR3 DNA: TGTGCCACCGGACGGAGCTCTGGGGCCAACGTCCTGACTTTC.

The chain links TRBV11-2 to TRBJ1-3, with D unresolved. The CDR3 consists of 15 residues. V lost 5 bases and J 3 bases, leaving 14 bases between the germline ends. The germline CDR1 and CDR2 sequences are SGHAT and FQNNGV. CDR3 nucleotides: TGTGCCAGCAGCCCAATAGTGGGGTTTGGAAACACCATATATTTT. It is translated as CASSPIVGFGNTIYF.

This clone was seen only once. V and J are TRBV19 and TRBJ1-6; D possibly corresponds to TRBD1 (6 bases). In germline, CDR1 is LNHDA, CDR2 SQIVND (reference sequence). V lost 6 bases and J 5 bases, leaving 17 bases between the germline ends. This CDR3 contains 16 residues. The CDR3: CASSSPSGANNSPLHF. As DNA, the CDR3 is TGTGCCAGTAGCAGCCCCTCGGGGGCCAATAATTCACCCCTCCACTTT.

The chain has TRBV9 and TRBJ1-1; 7 bases are shared with TRBD1. This CDR3 spans 17 amino acids. The trim removed 0 bases at V and 0 bases at J, leaving 8 bases unmatched. The germline CDR1 and CDR2 sequences are SGDLS and YYNGEE. CDR3 sequence: CASSVGAGGAVNTEAFF. CDR3 bases: TGTGCCAGCAGCGTAGGGGCAGGGGGGGCCGTGAACACTGAAGCTTTCTTT.

V and J are TRBV6-5 and TRBJ2-7, with 7 positions matching TRBD1. V shed 0 bases, J shed 2 bases, and the junction held 4 bases outside the gene matches. From germline, CDR1 is MNHEY and CDR2 SVGAGI. This CDR3 has 15 amino acids. For the CDR3, the DNA is TGTGCCAGCAGTTACTCGAGGCAGGGGGCCTACGAGCAGTACTTC. Residues: CASSYSRQGAYEQYF.

The sample holds one count of this clone. The rearrangement links TRBV21-1 to TRBJ2-3; the D segment call TRBD1 is taken from the table without a DNA check. TRBV21-1 is deemed a pseudogene. This CDR3 has 16 residues. In DNA form, the CDR3 reads TGTGCCAGCACCCCAGGTCAGGGGGTTGGCACAGATACGCAGTATTTT. It specifies CASTPGQGVGTDTQYF.

The sample holds one count of this clone. J is TRBJ2-1 and V is TRBV10-1; 8 bases agree with TRBD1. After removal of 3 bases from V and 3 bases from J, the junction contained 7 bases not matched to a gene. This CDR3 is 16 amino acids long. Germline V gene data show CDR1 as WNHNN and CDR2 as SYGVQD (reference sequence). The CDR3 DNA follows: TGCGCCAGCAGTGAAACCCGGGACAGGAGCTACAATGAGCAGTTCTTC. Its protein is CASSETRDRSYNEQFF.

The chain is built from TRBV5-1 and TRBJ2-5; D may be TRBD2 (6 bases). From germline, CDR1 is SGHRS and CDR2 YFSETQ. Between the trimmed V and J ends, which lost 0 bases and 5 bases, there was a span of 11 bases. The CDR3 is 14 amino acids. CDR3 region: CASSLDGGGETQYF. The CDR3 nucleotides read TGCGCCAGCAGCTTGGACGGGGGAGGTGAGACCCAGTACTTC.

The chain links TRBV30 to TRBJ1-3; possibly TRBD1 for D (6 bases). Trimming took off 0 bases at V and 2 bases at J, with 14 bases between the two ends. CDR1 GTSNPN and CDR2 SVGIG come from the germline V gene (reference sequence). CDR3 length: 16 amino acids. In nucleotides, the CDR3 is TGTGCCTGGAGTGTTACCCTGCCAGGGGCTGGAAACACCATATATTTT. Translating it yields CAWSVTLPGAGNTIYF.

The rearrangement uses TRBV5-1 and TRBJ2-2; 12 bases fit TRBD1. The V gene's germline CDR1 is SGHRS and CDR2 YFSETQ. Trimming cost V 3 bases and J 2 bases; bases outside gene matches: 2. The CDR3 loop spans 16 amino acids. The CDR3 DNA reads TGCGCCAGCAGCTCGGGACAGGGGGCCAACACCGGGGAGCTGTTTTTT. Protein sequence: CASSSGQGANTGELFF.